This T cell receptor beta chain was retrieved from a study of T cells in Graves' hyperthyroidism and ophthalmopathy. The CDR3 totals 15 residues. V was shortened by 8 bases and J by 8 bases, with 22 bases between the two germline ends. Germline V CDR1 and CDR2: MDHEN, SYDVKM. This clonotype was seen at least ten times. Using RNA transcripts as the source, TCR beta CDR3 regions were amplified. The HTBI primer set served for first-round RT-PCR of the TCR CDR3. One entry per CDR3 protein results from TCRdb running MiXCR on the multiplex PCR reads. The sample has some 690,000 distinct CDR3 sequences, roughly 17% seen once.

The sequencing input was blood. This sequence originates from a man in his forties or fifties with Graves' hyperthyroidism. The genes are TRBV28 and TRBJ2-1; the D is unclear. CDR3 residues: CASGRWDPIHHEQFF. CDR3 DNA: TGTGCCAGCGGGCGCTGGGATCCGATCCACCATGAGCAGTTCTTC.